This TCR beta chain is from a study of post-analysis software for immune sequencing data. General observations from the study: There were a handful of TRBV segments more frequent in patients than controls, and TRBV5-6, TRBV5-1 and TRBV20-1 were among them.

TCR beta cDNA libraries included unique molecular identifiers. TCRdb itself ran the PCR reads through MiXCR, one entry per CDR3 protein. There are approximately 260,000 distinct CDR3 sequences in the sample; about 40% occur only once, and roughly 4.8% lies in the top ten. There are many counts of this clonotype. What it recognizes is unknown. Trimming removed 2 bases at V and 5 bases at J, with 9 bases between. This CDR3 is 13 amino acids long. Germline values: CDR1 LGHDT, CDR2 YNNKEL (reference sequence). This chain links TRBV3-1 with TRBJ2-5; tentatively, D is TRBD1 or TRBD2 (5 bases each). The clonotype originates from a girl aged 5-17 years with multiple sclerosis. The sample was blood. CDR3 protein: CASSQQGVETQYF. In DNA form, the CDR3 reads TGTGCCAGCAGCCAACAGGGAGTCGAGACCCAGTACTTC.